This TCR beta chain is drawn from a study of blood T cell repertoires in COVID-19. The authors' processing: How many nucleated cells were present was estimated from reference gene primer amplification. Produced via immunoSEQ multiplex PCR; TCRdb's table is partial and in-frame only. For V, J and clone size, that table is used; D and trimming come from the DNA. The sample carries around 220,000 clones, 82% recorded once. The germline CDR1 and CDR2 sequences are SGHVS and FQNEAQ. Trimming took off 5 bases at V and 4 bases at J, with 14 bases between the two ends. CDR3 length: 14 amino acids. This receptor was identified in an elderly woman with active or convalescent COVID-19. Source material: peripheral blood. The J gene is TRBJ1-2, the V gene TRBV7-8; unclear D gene. The CDR3 nucleotides are TGTGCCAGCAGCCCTACCGTGGAGTTCTATGGCTACACCTTC. Translated, it gives CASSPTVEFYGYTF.